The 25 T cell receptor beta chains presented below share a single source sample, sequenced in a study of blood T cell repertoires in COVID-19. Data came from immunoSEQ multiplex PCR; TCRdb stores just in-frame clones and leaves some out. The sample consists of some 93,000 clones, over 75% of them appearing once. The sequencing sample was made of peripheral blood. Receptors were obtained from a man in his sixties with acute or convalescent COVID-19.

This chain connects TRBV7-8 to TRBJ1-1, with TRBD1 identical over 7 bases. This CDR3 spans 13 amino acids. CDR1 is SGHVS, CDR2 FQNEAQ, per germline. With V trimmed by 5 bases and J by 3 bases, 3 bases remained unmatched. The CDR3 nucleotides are TGTGCCAGCAGCAAAGGGGGCGACACTGAAGCTTTCTTT. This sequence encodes CASSKGGDTEAFF.

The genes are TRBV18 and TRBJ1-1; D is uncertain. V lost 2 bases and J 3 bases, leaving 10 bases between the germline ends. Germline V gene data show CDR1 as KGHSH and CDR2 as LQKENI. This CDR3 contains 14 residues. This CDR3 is CASSPNSKDTEAFF. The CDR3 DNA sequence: TGTGCCAGCTCACCAAACAGTAAGGACACTGAAGCTTTCTTT.

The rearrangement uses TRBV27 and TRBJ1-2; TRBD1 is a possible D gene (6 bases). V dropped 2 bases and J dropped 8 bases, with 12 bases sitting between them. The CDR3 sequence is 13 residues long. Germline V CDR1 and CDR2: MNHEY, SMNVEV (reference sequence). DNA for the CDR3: TGTGCCAGCAGTTTAGGGGGCGTGGGGGGCTACACCTTC. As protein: CASSLGGVGGYTF.

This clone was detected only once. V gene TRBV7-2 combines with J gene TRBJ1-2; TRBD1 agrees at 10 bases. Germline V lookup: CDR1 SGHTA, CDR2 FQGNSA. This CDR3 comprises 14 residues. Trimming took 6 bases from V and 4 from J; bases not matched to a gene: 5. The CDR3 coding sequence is TGTGCCAGCAGTCCCGGGACAGGGGCCTATGGCTACACCTTC. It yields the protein CASSPGTGAYGYTF.

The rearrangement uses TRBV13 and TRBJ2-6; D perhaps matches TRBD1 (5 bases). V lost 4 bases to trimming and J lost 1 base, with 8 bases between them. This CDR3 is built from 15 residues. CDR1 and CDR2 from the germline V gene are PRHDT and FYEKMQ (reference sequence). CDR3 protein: CASSSRVSGANVLTF. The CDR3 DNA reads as TGTGCCAGCAGCTCCAGGGTTTCTGGGGCCAACGTCCTGACTTTC.

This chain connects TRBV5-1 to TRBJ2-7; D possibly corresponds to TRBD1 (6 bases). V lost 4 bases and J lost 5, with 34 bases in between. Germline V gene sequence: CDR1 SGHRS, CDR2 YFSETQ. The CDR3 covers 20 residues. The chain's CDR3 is CASSPGTFFDRSIRGDEQYF. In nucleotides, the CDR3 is TGCGCCAGCAGCCCGGGGACCTTCTTCGACAGGTCCATCAGGGGTGACGAGCAGTACTTC.

The CDR3 here is CASSQDGGTGSYEQYF. The DNA for the CDR3 is TGTGCCAGCAGCCAAGATGGCGGGACAGGGAGTTACGAGCAGTACTTC. The chain is built from TRBV3-1 (or the pseudogene TRBV3-2) and TRBJ2-7; 9 nucleotides line up with TRBD1. Losses at the gene ends were 0 bases for V and 4 bases for J; bases not matched to a gene: 7. The CDR3 runs 16 residues. The germline CDR1 and CDR2 sequences are LGHDT and YNNKEL (reference sequence).

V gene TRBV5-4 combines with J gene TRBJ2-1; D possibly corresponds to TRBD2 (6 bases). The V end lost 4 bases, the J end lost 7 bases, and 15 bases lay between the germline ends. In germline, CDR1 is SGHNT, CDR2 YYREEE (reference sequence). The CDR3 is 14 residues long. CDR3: CASSPRTRGNEQFF. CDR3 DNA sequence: TGTGCCAGCAGCCCAAGGACCCGGGGGAATGAGCAGTTCTTC.

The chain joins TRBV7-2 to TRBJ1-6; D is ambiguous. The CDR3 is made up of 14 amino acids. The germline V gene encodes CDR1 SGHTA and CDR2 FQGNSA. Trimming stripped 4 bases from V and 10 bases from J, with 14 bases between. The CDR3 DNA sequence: TGTGCCAGCAGCTCCGACTTAAACCGGTCACCCCTCCACTTT. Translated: CASSSDLNRSPLHF. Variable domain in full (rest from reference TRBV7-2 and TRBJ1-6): GAGVSQSPSNKVTEKGKDVELRCDPISGHTALYWYRQSLGQGLEFLIYFQGNSAPDKSGLPSDRFSAERTGGSVSTLTIQRTQQEDSAVYLCASSSDLNRSPLHFGNGTRLTVT.

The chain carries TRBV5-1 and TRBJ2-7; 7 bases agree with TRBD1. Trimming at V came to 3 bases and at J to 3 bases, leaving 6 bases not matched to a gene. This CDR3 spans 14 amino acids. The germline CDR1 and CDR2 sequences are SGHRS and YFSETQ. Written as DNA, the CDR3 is TGCGCCAGCAGCTCCGGGACAGATTACTACGAGCAGTACTTC. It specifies CASSSGTDYYEQYF.

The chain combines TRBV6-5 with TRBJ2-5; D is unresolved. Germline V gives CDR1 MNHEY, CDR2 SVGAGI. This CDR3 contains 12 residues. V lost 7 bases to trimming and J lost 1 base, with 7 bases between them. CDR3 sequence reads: CASTAAQETQYF. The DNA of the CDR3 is TGTGCCAGCACGGCGGCCCAAGAGACCCAGTACTTC.

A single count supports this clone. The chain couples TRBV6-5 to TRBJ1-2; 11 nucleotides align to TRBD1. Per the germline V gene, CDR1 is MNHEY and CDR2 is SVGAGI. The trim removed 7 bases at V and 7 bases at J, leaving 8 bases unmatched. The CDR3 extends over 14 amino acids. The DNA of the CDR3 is TGTGCCAGCAAGAGAGGACAGGGGGCGTCTGGCTACACCTTC. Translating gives CASKRGQGASGYTF.

CDR3: CASSIQGDEKLFF. The CDR3 nucleotides are TGTGCCAGTAGTATCCAGGGCGATGAAAAACTGTTTTTT. V is TRBV19 and J is TRBJ1-4; TRBD1 might be the D (5 bases). From germline, CDR1 is LNHDA and CDR2 SQIVND (reference sequence). This CDR3 is built from 13 residues. V lost 3 bases to trimming and J lost 6 bases, with 8 bases between them.

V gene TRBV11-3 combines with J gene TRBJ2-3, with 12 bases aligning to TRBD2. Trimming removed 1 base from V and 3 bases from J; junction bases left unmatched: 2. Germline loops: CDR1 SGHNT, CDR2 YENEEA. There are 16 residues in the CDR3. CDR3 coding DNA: TGTGCCAGCAGCTTAGGACTAGCGGGAGCTACAGATACGCAGTATTTT. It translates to CASSLGLAGATDTQYF.

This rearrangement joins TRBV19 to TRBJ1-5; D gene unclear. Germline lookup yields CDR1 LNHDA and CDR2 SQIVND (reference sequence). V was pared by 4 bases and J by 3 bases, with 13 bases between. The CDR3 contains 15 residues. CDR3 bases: TGTGCCAGTAGTACACTAGACACCCTCAATCAGCCCCAGCATTTT. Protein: CASSTLDTLNQPQHF.

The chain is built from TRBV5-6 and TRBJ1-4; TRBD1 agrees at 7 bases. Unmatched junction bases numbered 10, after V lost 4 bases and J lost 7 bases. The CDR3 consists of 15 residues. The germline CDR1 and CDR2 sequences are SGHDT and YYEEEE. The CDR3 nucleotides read TGTGCCAGCAGCCAACTGACAGGGCGGGGTGAAAAACTGTTTTTT. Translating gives CASSQLTGRGEKLFF.

CDR3 amino acids: CASSPRFSSYNEQFF. CDR3 DNA sequence: TGTGCCAGCAGTCCCAGGTTTAGCTCCTACAATGAGCAGTTCTTC. The chain joins TRBV27 to TRBJ2-1; D is ambiguous. V lost 5 bases and J lost 0, with 11 bases in between. Germline V lookup: CDR1 MNHEY, CDR2 SMNVEV (reference sequence). The CDR3 covers 15 residues.

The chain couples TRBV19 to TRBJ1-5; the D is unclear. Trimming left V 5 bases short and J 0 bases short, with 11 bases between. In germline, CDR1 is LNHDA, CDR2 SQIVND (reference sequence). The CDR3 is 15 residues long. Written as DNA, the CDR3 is TGTGCCAGTAGTGCCCACAGTGATAGCAATCAGCCCCAGCATTTT. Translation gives CASSAHSDSNQPQHF.

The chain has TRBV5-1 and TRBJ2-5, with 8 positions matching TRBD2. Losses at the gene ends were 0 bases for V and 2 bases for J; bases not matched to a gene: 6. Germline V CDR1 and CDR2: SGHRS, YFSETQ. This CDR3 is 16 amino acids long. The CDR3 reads CASSLVIAGLQETQYF. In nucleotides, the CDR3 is TGCGCCAGCAGCTTGGTGATAGCGGGATTACAAGAGACCCAGTACTTC.

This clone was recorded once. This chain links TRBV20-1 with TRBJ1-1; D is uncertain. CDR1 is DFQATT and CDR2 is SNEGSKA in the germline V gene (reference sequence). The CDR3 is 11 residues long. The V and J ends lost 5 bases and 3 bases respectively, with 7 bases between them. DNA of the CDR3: TGCAGTGCTTTGGGCGACACTGAAGCTTTCTTT. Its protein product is CSALGDTEAFF.

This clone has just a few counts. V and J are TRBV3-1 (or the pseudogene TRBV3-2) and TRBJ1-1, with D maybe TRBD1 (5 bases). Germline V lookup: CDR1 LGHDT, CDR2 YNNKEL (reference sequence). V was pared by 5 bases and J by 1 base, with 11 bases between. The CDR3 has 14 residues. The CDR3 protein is CASSYGGGNTEAFF. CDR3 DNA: TGTGCCAGCAGCTACGGCGGGGGGAACACTGAAGCTTTCTTT.

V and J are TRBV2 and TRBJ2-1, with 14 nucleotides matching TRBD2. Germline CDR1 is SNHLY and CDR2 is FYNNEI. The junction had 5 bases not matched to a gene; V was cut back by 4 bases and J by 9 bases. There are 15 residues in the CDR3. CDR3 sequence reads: CASSGTSGRFGEQFF. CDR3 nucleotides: TGTGCCAGCAGTGGGACTAGCGGGAGGTTTGGTGAGCAGTTCTTC.

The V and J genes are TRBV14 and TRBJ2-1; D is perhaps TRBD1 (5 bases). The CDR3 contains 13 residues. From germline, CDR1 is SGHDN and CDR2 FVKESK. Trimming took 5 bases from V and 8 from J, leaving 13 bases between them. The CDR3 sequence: CASSKILTDEQFF. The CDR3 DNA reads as TGTGCCAGCAGCAAAATTCTGACAGATGAGCAGTTCTTC.

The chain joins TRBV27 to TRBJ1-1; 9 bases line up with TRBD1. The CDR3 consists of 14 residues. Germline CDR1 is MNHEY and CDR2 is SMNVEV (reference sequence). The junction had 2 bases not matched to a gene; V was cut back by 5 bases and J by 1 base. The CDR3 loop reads CASSKQGANTEAFF. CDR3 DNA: TGTGCCAGCAGTAAACAGGGGGCGAACACTGAAGCTTTCTTT.

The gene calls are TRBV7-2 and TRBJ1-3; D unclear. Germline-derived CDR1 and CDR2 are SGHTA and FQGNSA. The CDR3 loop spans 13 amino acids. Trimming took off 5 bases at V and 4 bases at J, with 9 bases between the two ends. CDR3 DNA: TGTGCCAGCAGCCCCAGTTGGGGAAACACCATATATTTT. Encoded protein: CASSPSWGNTIYF.